The 32 T cell receptor beta chains below all came from one sample that was sequenced in a study of control samples from healthy donors and cancer patients. Here immunoSEQ multiplex PCR was the method, and the copy in TCRdb shows in-frame clones only, minus some. The data show approximately 44,000 clones, with 70% seen just once and over 15% held by the top ten. Sequencing used formalin-fixed, paraffin-embedded tissue. Receptor source: a male donor with melanoma.

Here the CDR3 DNA reads TGTGCCAGCAGTTCTACAGATACTAACTATGGCTACACCTTC. Amino acids: CASSSTDTNYGYTF. The chain combines TRBV28 with TRBJ1-2; D is unresolved. V lost 4 bases, J lost 0 bases, and 9 bases lay in between. Per the germline V gene, CDR1 is MDHEN and CDR2 is SYDVKM. The CDR3 is 14 residues long.

This chain joins TRBV5-1 and TRBJ1-2; D unresolved. This CDR3 spans 12 amino acids. Germline V gene sequence: CDR1 SGHRS, CDR2 YFSETQ. Trimming removed 3 bases at V and 3 bases at J, with 6 bases between. The CDR3 spells CASSWEDYGYTF. The CDR3 region has the DNA TGCGCCAGCAGCTGGGAGGACTATGGCTACACCTTC.

The rearrangement joins TRBV2 to TRBJ2-3; 9 bases line up with TRBD2. This CDR3 comprises 14 residues. CDR1 SNHLY and CDR2 FYNNEI come from the germline V gene. V gave up 3 bases and J gave up 6 bases; unmatched junction bases: 4. In DNA, the CDR3 is TGTGCCAGCAGTGAGGGACTAGCTTGGGATACGCAGTATTTT. It yields the protein CASSEGLAWDTQYF.

This clone was picked up a small number of times. The chain links TRBV11-2 to TRBJ2-1; TRBD2 matches 13 bases. Germline CDR1 SGHAT, CDR2 FQNNGV. Unmatched junction bases numbered 3, after V lost 2 bases and J lost 8 bases. This CDR3 has 15 amino acids. CDR3 nucleotide sequence: TGTGCCAGCAGCTTAACTAGCGGGAGGGTCTATGAGCAGTTCTTC. Amino acid sequence: CASSLTSGRVYEQFF.

The rearrangement joins TRBV19 to TRBJ2-1; 11 positions agree with TRBD1. The CDR3 loop spans 16 amino acids. The V gene's germline CDR1 is LNHDA and CDR2 SQIVND (reference sequence). V shed 5 bases, J shed 2 bases, and the junction held 5 bases outside the gene matches. CDR3 sequence reads: CASSLWGQGAYNEQFF. CDR3 in DNA: TGTGCCAGTAGTCTATGGGGACAGGGGGCCTACAATGAGCAGTTCTTC.

The chain couples TRBV4-1 to TRBJ2-2, with D possibly called TRBD1 or TRBD2 (5 bases each). The V end was cut by 10 bases, the J end by 1 base, with 13 bases between. The CDR3 has 14 residues. Germline V gives CDR1 MGHRA, CDR2 YSYEKL. The CDR3 nucleotides are TGCGCCACTCGTTTTGGGGGGAACACCGGGGAGCTGTTTTTT. Translating gives CATRFGGNTGELFF.

V gene TRBV10-2 combines with J gene TRBJ2-7, with a weak D call TRBD1 (5 bases). The germline gives CDR1 WSHSY, CDR2 SAAADI. The CDR3 loop spans 16 amino acids. V lost 0 bases, J lost 2 bases, and 14 bases lay in between. CDR3 in DNA: TGCGCCAGCAGTGAGTCGAAAAACAGGAGAGCCTACGAGCAGTACTTC. Encoded protein: CASSESKNRRAYEQYF.

The chain carries TRBV3-1 (or the pseudogene TRBV3-2) and TRBJ2-7, with 7 bases lining up with TRBD2. This CDR3 region has 14 residues. Looked up from germline, CDR1 is LGHDT and CDR2 is YNNKEL (reference sequence). The ends lost 3 bases at V and 7 bases at J; junction bases unmatched: 9. The CDR3: CASSQGLADSEQYF. The CDR3 DNA follows: TGTGCCAGCAGCCAGGGGCTAGCGGACTCAGAGCAGTACTTC.

This clone occurred once. The chain recombines TRBV28 with TRBJ1-5; no firm D call. CDR3 size: 13 residues. CDR1 is MDHEN, CDR2 SYDVKM, per germline. Trimming took 10 bases from V and 7 from J, leaving 17 bases between them. CDR3 sequence: CAISYRVRQPQHF. The CDR3 DNA is TGTGCCATTTCGTATAGGGTGCGACAGCCCCAGCATTTT.

The chain is built from TRBV9 and TRBJ2-5, with TRBD1 identical over 10 bases. Trimming at V came to 4 bases and at J to 5 bases, leaving 8 bases not matched to a gene. The CDR3 runs 15 residues. From germline, CDR1 is SGDLS and CDR2 YYNGEE. CDR3 bases: TGTGCCAGCAGCTATAGGGACAGGGGAAGGGAGACCCAGTACTTC. It encodes CASSYRDRGRETQYF.

This clone was counted only a few times. The chain is built from TRBV6-5 and TRBJ2-7, with D possibly being TRBD2 (6 bases). This CDR3 has 12 amino acids. The V and J ends lost 8 bases and 5 bases respectively, with 13 bases between them. The germline V gene encodes CDR1 MNHEY and CDR2 SVGAGI. CDR3: CASSRGGNEQYF. The CDR3 nucleotides are TGTGCCAGCTCCCGGGGAGGAAACGAGCAGTACTTC.

The chain couples TRBV25-1 to TRBJ1-6; no firm D call. Germline CDR1 and CDR2: MGHDK and SYGVNS. This CDR3 is 11 amino acids long. The V end was cut by 5 bases, the J end by 9 bases, with 5 bases between. CDR3 bases: TGTGCCAGCAGTTTCGGTTCACCCCTCCACTTT. It specifies CASSFGSPLHF. Full variable domain (outside the CDR3, taken from reference TRBV25-1 and TRBJ1-6): EADIYQTPRYLVIGTGKKITLECSQTMGHDKMYWYQQDPGMELHLIHYSYGVNSTEKGDLSSESTVSRIRTEHFPLTLESARPSHTSQYLCASSFGSPLHFGNGTRLTVT.

As regards this clone: The sample carries other DNA sequences with the same CDR3. V and J are TRBV2 and TRBJ1-1; TRBD1 agrees at 9 bases. The CDR3 runs 14 residues. Germline V CDR1 and CDR2: SNHLY, FYNNEI. With V trimmed by 6 bases and J by 7 bases, 9 bases remained unmatched. CDR3 DNA: TGTGCCAGCAGGGGACCACAGGGGGCGGGTGAAGCTTTCTTT. Residues: CASRGPQGAGEAFF.

The rearrangement joins TRBV2 to TRBJ2-6; D could derive from TRBD1 or TRBD2 (5 bases each). Germline V gene lookup returns CDR1 SNHLY and CDR2 FYNNEI. The V and J ends lost 4 bases and 2 bases respectively, with 9 bases between them. The CDR3 contains 15 residues. The CDR3 DNA sequence: TGTGCCAGCAGTGCCCGGGGCGCTGGGGCCAACGTCCTGACTTTC. Amino acid sequence: CASSARGAGANVLTF.

The rearrangement links TRBV6-1 to TRBJ2-5; TRBD2 is a possible D gene (7 bases). Trimming stripped 3 bases from V and 4 bases from J, with 18 bases between. This CDR3 is built from 16 residues. CDR1 is MNHNS, CDR2 SASEGT, per germline. CDR3 nucleotides: TGTGCCAGCAGTGAGGGAGGGACATGGCGGGGAGAGACCCAGTACTTC. Amino acids: CASSEGGTWRGETQYF.

The chain employs TRBV5-1 and TRBJ1-1; D is perhaps TRBD1 (5 bases). The CDR3 contains 14 residues. Trimming shortened V by 2 bases and J by 3 bases, and 11 bases separated the two germline ends. CDR1 is SGHRS and CDR2 is YFSETQ in the germline V gene. DNA for the CDR3: TGCGCCAGCAGCTTCGTCGTGGGGGACACTGAAGCTTTCTTT. This encodes CASSFVVGDTEAFF.

The genes are TRBV28 and TRBJ2-5; the match to TRBD2 covers 10 bases. Germline V lookup: CDR1 MDHEN, CDR2 SYDVKM. The V and J ends lost 6 bases and 2 bases, in that order; junction bases with no gene match: 6. The CDR3 spans 15 residues. The CDR3 loop is CASRQGLAKQETQYF. CDR3 DNA: TGTGCCAGCAGGCAGGGACTAGCGAAACAAGAGACCCAGTACTTC. The full variable domain, its missing parts supplied by reference TRBV28 and TRBJ2-5, is DVKVTQSSRYLVKRTGEKVFLECVQDMDHENMFWYRQDPGLGLRLIYFSYDVKMKEKGDIPEGYSVSREKKERFSLILESASTNQTSMYLCASRQGLAKQETQYFGPGTRLLVL.

V gene TRBV10-1 combines with J gene TRBJ2-3, with TRBD2 matching over 9 bases. V was pared by 5 bases and J by 8 bases, with 5 bases of the junction left unmatched. The CDR3 spans 13 residues. Looked up from germline, CDR1 is WNHNN and CDR2 is SYGVQD (reference sequence). CDR3 residues: CASSYKTSGTQYF. CDR3 nucleotide sequence: TGCGCCAGCAGTTACAAGACTAGCGGTACGCAGTATTTT.

The chain carries TRBV18 and TRBJ2-2; 11 bases map to TRBD2. Germline loops: CDR1 KGHSH, CDR2 LQKENI. The V segment lost 5 bases and the J segment 0 bases; nucleotides outside the gene matches: 2. The CDR3 has 16 amino acids. CDR3 DNA sequence: TGTGCCAGCTCAAGGACTAGCGGGCCGAACACCGGGGAGCTGTTTTTT. It is translated as CASSRTSGPNTGELFF.

The rearrangement uses TRBV12-3 or TRBV12-4 and TRBJ1-1; D uncertain. This CDR3 spans 13 amino acids. V was clipped by 2 bases and J by 0 bases, with 4 bases between them. CDR3 protein: CASSLQLNTEAFF. The CDR3 DNA reads TGTGCCAGCAGTTTACAGTTGAACACTGAAGCTTTCTTT.

This clone was seen more than once but under ten times. The rearrangement links TRBV27 to TRBJ2-1; 7 positions match TRBD2. The CDR3 spans 13 residues. Germline V gives CDR1 MNHEY, CDR2 SMNVEV (reference sequence). With 11 bases clipped from V and 4 bases from J, the junction kept 8 bases outside the gene matches. CDR3 loop: CAPILADYNEQFF. The CDR3 DNA follows: TGTGCCCCTATTCTAGCGGATTACAATGAGCAGTTCTTC.

This rearrangement joins TRBV11-3 to TRBJ2-5; 8 nucleotides line up with TRBD2. The V gene end was trimmed by 2 bases and the J gene end by 4 bases; junction bases not matched to a gene: 6. This CDR3 region has 15 residues. CDR1 and CDR2 from the germline V gene are SGHNT and YENEEA. The CDR3 sequence: CASSLLPGGLETQYF. In DNA, the CDR3 is TGTGCCAGCAGCTTACTCCCGGGAGGGCTAGAGACCCAGTACTTC. The entire variable domain, with the rest obtained from reference TRBV11-3 and TRBJ2-5, is as follows: EAGVVQSPRYKIIEKKQPVAFWCNPISGHNTLYWYLQNLGQGPELLIRYENEEAVDDSQLPKDRFSAERLKGVDSTLKIQPAELGDSAVYLCASSLLPGGLETQYFGPGTRLLVL.

The chain links TRBV2 to TRBJ1-1; 7 bases fit TRBD1. This CDR3 has 15 residues. Germline V lookup: CDR1 SNHLY, CDR2 FYNNEI. Germline trimming cut 4 bases from V and 3 bases from J; bases unmatched to any gene: 8. This CDR3 is CASSGGDRVYTEAFF. Here the CDR3 DNA reads TGTGCCAGCAGTGGAGGGGACAGAGTATACACTGAAGCTTTCTTT.

The rearrangement links TRBV28 to TRBJ2-2; D remains unclear. V was shortened by 6 bases and J by 3 bases, with 11 bases between the two germline ends. This CDR3 contains 14 residues. In germline, CDR1 is MDHEN, CDR2 SYDVKM. The CDR3 sequence: CASSSLPYTGELFF. The CDR3 DNA reads as TGTGCCAGCAGCTCTCTCCCCTACACCGGGGAGCTGTTTTTT.

In this sample, this clone is large. The sample carries other DNA sequences with the same CDR3. CDR3 region: CASSQSSRTEAFF. In DNA, the CDR3 is TGTGCCAGCAGCCAAAGTTCCCGCACTGAAGCTTTCTTT. The genes are TRBV14 and TRBJ1-1; D gene unclear. The CDR3 totals 13 residues. Trimming removed 2 bases at V and 4 bases at J, with 8 bases between. Germline V gives CDR1 SGHDN, CDR2 FVKESK.

This CDR3 is CASRGQGASETQYF. CDR3 nucleotides: TGCGCCAGCAGGGGGCAGGGAGCATCGGAGACCCAGTACTTC. V gene TRBV5-1 combines with J gene TRBJ2-5; D possibly uses TRBD1 or TRBD2 (5 bases each). This CDR3 comprises 14 residues. Germline values: CDR1 SGHRS, CDR2 YFSETQ. With 5 bases removed from V and 5 bases from J, the gap between germline ends came to 16 bases. The full variable domain, in which reference TRBV5-1 and TRBJ2-5 provide the parts outside the CDR3, is KAGVTQTPRYLIKTRGQQVTLSCSPISGHRSVSWYQQTPGQGLQFLFEYFSETQRNKGNFPGRFSGRQFSNSRSEMNVSTLELGDSALYLCASRGQGASETQYFGPGTRLLVL.

The V and J genes are TRBV27 and TRBJ1-1, with D possibly matching TRBD1 (6 bases). CDR1 and CDR2 from the germline V gene are MNHEY and SMNVEV (reference sequence). The CDR3 covers 15 residues. The V and J ends lost 0 bases and 1 base respectively, with 9 bases between them. The CDR3 DNA sequence: TGTGCCAGCAGTTTATCAGGGGGGGCGAACACTGAAGCTTTCTTT. Its translation is CASSLSGGANTEAFF.

This clone was detected ten times or more. The V and J genes are TRBV11-3 and TRBJ2-5, with D unclear. Trimming removed 5 bases at V and 5 bases at J, with 12 bases between. The germline V gene encodes CDR1 SGHNT and CDR2 YENEEA. This CDR3 is built from 13 residues. DNA for the CDR3: TGTGCCAGCAGCCGAACAGCGTGGGAGACCCAGTACTTC. Amino acid sequence: CASSRTAWETQYF.

The rearrangement links TRBV5-1 to TRBJ2-1; D could derive from TRBD1 or TRBD2 (5 bases each). Trimming took off 4 bases at V and 6 bases at J, with 17 bases between the two ends. Per the germline V gene, CDR1 is SGHRS and CDR2 is YFSETQ. This CDR3 is built from 15 residues. The CDR3: CASSVRDLRSNEQFF. Here the CDR3 DNA reads TGCGCCAGCAGCGTTCGGGACCTACGCTCCAATGAGCAGTTCTTC. Full variable domain (remainder filled in from reference TRBV5-1 and TRBJ2-1): KAGVTQTPRYLIKTRGQQVTLSCSPISGHRSVSWYQQTPGQGLQFLFEYFSETQRNKGNFPGRFSGRQFSNSRSEMNVSTLELGDSALYLCASSVRDLRSNEQFFGPGTRLTVL.

This clone was seen a few times. This chain links TRBV4-2 with TRBJ2-3; D is perhaps TRBD1 or TRBD2 (5 bases each). The CDR3 loop spans 16 amino acids. CDR1 is LGHNA, CDR2 YNFKEQ, per germline. V was pared by 3 bases and J by 0 bases, with 13 bases between. This CDR3 reads CASSQGFRDSTDTQYF. The CDR3 DNA sequence: TGTGCCAGCAGCCAGGGTTTCCGGGACAGCACAGATACGCAGTATTTT.

This chain links TRBV4-2 with TRBJ2-1; 13 bases line up with TRBD2. Trimming cost V 9 bases and J 8 bases; bases outside gene matches: 13. The CDR3 totals 16 residues. Per the germline V gene, CDR1 is LGHNA and CDR2 is YNFKEQ. The CDR3: CASSYATSGRSDEQFF. DNA for the CDR3: TGTGCCAGTAGCTATGCGACTAGCGGGAGGAGCGATGAGCAGTTCTTC.

This clone has just one count. The chain combines TRBV7-3 with TRBJ2-2; D is unresolved. Trimming removed 5 bases from V and 0 bases from J, with 10 bases in between. CDR1 SGHTA and CDR2 FQGTGA come from the germline V gene. The CDR3 extends over 15 amino acids. Written as DNA, the CDR3 is TGTGCCAGCAGCCCCCGGCCGGCGAACACCGGGGAGCTGTTTTTT. It specifies CASSPRPANTGELFF.